These 29 T cell receptor beta chains were all obtained from the same sample, sequenced in a study of T-cell memory formation after mild COVID-19. MiXCR, applied by TCRdb to the 5' RACE reads, yields one record per CDR3 protein. The repertoire holds about 560,000 distinct CDR3 sequences, with roughly 17% as singletons. Material: PBMCs or a T cell subset sorted from them (not recorded which). These receptors originate from an adult woman who had mild COVID-19 (a few samples of this study predate the infection). Cell type and time point are not known.

The J gene is TRBJ1-1, the V gene TRBV20-1, with 8 bases matching TRBD1. Germline trimming cut 0 bases from V and 8 bases from J; bases unmatched to any gene: 5. CDR1 is DFQATT, CDR2 SNEGSKA, per germline (reference sequence). The CDR3 covers 13 residues. DNA for the CDR3: TGCAGTGCTAGAGATCAAGGACAGGGAGAAGCTTTCTTT. Protein sequence: CSARDQGQGEAFF.

V gene TRBV9 combines with J gene TRBJ1-2; D is unclear. With 1 base removed from V and 2 bases from J, the gap between germline ends came to 9 bases. Germline V lookup: CDR1 SGDLS, CDR2 YYNGEE. CDR3 size: 14 residues. This CDR3 reads CASSVNQENYGYTF. The CDR3 region has the DNA TGTGCCAGCAGCGTAAATCAGGAAAACTATGGCTACACCTTC. The full variable domain, with the rest looked up from reference TRBV9 and TRBJ1-2, is DSGVTQTPKHLITATGQRVTLRCSPRSGDLSVYWYQQSLDQGLQFLIQYYNGEERAKGNILERFSAQQFPDLHSELNLSSLELGDSALYFCASSVNQENYGYTFGSGTRLTVV.

The sample holds a few counts of this clonotype. It may be a read error: a sequence one base away is much more abundant. V is TRBV24-1 and J is TRBJ2-1; TRBD2 might be the D (8 bases). The CDR3 totals 20 residues. Germline assignment: CDR1 KGHDR and CDR2 SFDVKD. V was cut by 4 bases and J by 3 bases, with 27 bases left in between. CDR3 residues: CATSETEGATSGRDYNEQFF. CDR3 coding DNA: TGTGCCACCAGTGAGACCGAGGGGGCAACAAGCGGGAGAGACTACAATGAGCAGTTCTTC.

The J gene is TRBJ2-3, the V gene TRBV6-4; D is ambiguous. The V and J ends lost 0 bases and 2 bases respectively, with 6 bases between them. The CDR3 has 14 amino acids. Per the germline V gene, CDR1 is MRHNA and CDR2 is SNTAGT. CDR3: CASSDSAATDTQYF. The CDR3 region has the DNA TGTGCCAGCAGTGACTCGGCAGCCACAGATACGCAGTATTTT.

This chain connects TRBV3-1 to TRBJ1-1; no firm D call. There are 14 residues in the CDR3. Germline loops: CDR1 LGHDT, CDR2 YNNKEL (reference sequence). Trimming took off 4 bases at V and 1 base at J, with 10 bases between the two ends. CDR3 protein: CASSRNTWNTEAFF. For the CDR3, the DNA is TGTGCCAGCAGCCGGAATACCTGGAACACTGAAGCTTTCTTT. The full variable domain, completed using reference TRBV3-1 and TRBJ1-1, is DTAVSQTPKYLVTQMGNDKSIKCEQNLGHDTMYWYKQDSKKFLKIMFSYNNKELIINETVPNRFSPKSPDKAHLNLHINSLELGDSAVYFCASSRNTWNTEAFFGQGTRLTVV.

The rearrangement links TRBV9 to TRBJ2-1, with TRBD2 matching 9 bases. Germline V gene lookup returns CDR1 SGDLS and CDR2 YYNGEE. Trimming at V came to 0 bases and at J to 0 bases, leaving 1 base not matched to a gene. The CDR3 loop spans 16 amino acids. The CDR3 coding sequence is TGTGCCAGCAGCGTAGAAGCGGGGGGCTCCTACAATGAGCAGTTCTTC. Its protein is CASSVEAGGSYNEQFF.

The rearrangement joins TRBV7-2 to TRBJ2-5; possibly TRBD2 for D (5 bases). Germline V gene lookup returns CDR1 SGHTA and CDR2 FQGNSA. The CDR3 is 16 residues long. V gave up 0 bases and J gave up 2 bases, with 13 bases separating them. The CDR3 reads CASSLALAGRQETQYF. The CDR3 DNA is TGTGCCAGCAGCTTAGCGCTGGCGGGCAGACAAGAGACCCAGTACTTC. The variable domain in full, with the rest retrieved from reference TRBV7-2 and TRBJ2-5, is GAGVSQSPSNKVTEKGKDVELRCDPISGHTALYWYRQSLGQGLEFLIYFQGNSAPDKSGLPSDRFSAERTGGSVSTLTIQRTQQEDSAVYLCASSLALAGRQETQYFGPGTRLLVL.

The chain uses TRBV6-5 and TRBJ2-1, with 11 nucleotides matching TRBD2. J gave up 0 bases and V 6 bases, and 10 bases lay outside the gene matches. The CDR3 runs 18 residues. Germline V gene data show CDR1 as MNHEY and CDR2 as SVGAGI. For the CDR3, the DNA is TGTGCCAGCAGGTCTCTAGCGGGGGGCGTATCCTCCTACAATGAGCAGTTCTTC. Its translation is CASRSLAGGVSSYNEQFF.

The chain employs TRBV6-2 or TRBV6-3 and TRBJ1-4; the D gene is possibly TRBD1 (5 bases). CDR1 and CDR2 (germline): MNHEY, SVGEGT. The CDR3 runs to 12 residues. With 8 bases removed from V and 7 bases from J, the gap between germline ends came to 11 bases. The CDR3 reads CASRGSVEKLFF. The CDR3 DNA is TGTGCCAGCCGGGGGTCCGTTGAAAAACTGTTTTTT.

The chain couples TRBV7-9 to TRBJ2-1; perhaps TRBD1 as D (5 bases). The germline V and J ends were trimmed by 0 bases and 5 bases, with 20 bases remaining between them. CDR1 and CDR2 from the germline V gene are SEHNR and FQNEAQ (reference sequence). The CDR3 totals 18 residues. CDR3 in amino acids: CASSLAGRWQGRDNEQFF. DNA of the CDR3: TGTGCCAGCAGCTTAGCGGGGCGGTGGCAGGGTAGGGACAATGAGCAGTTCTTC. Full variable domain (rest looked up from reference TRBV7-9 and TRBJ2-1): DTGVSQNPRHKITKRGQNVTFRCDPISEHNRLYWYRQTLGQGPEFLTYFQNEAQLEKSRLLSDRFSAERPKGSFSTLEIQRTEQGDSAMYLCASSLAGRWQGRDNEQFFGPGTRLTVL.

This clonotype was detected a few times. This chain uses TRBV12-3 or TRBV12-4 with TRBJ2-1; TRBD2 aligns across 13 bases. The V and J ends lost 3 bases and 7 bases, in that order; junction bases with no gene match: 6. This CDR3 region has 16 residues. The CDR3 protein is CASSLTSGGLINEQFF. The DNA for the CDR3 is TGTGCCAGCAGTTTGACTAGCGGGGGGTTAATAAATGAGCAGTTCTTC.

This clonotype was detected a few times. V usage is TRBV9 and J usage is TRBJ2-3; D is possibly TRBD1 (5 bases). Trimming removed 0 bases at V and 0 bases at J, with 14 bases between. This CDR3 is built from 17 residues. Germline V lookup: CDR1 SGDLS, CDR2 YYNGEE. The CDR3 protein is CASSVGVVDRSTDTQYF. Written as DNA, the CDR3 is TGTGCCAGCAGCGTAGGTGTTGTTGACAGAAGCACAGATACGCAGTATTTT.

This clonotype was found a few times. In DNA, the CDR3 is TGTGCCAGCAGCGGTAGCGGGGGCCATTCCTACGAGCAGTACTTC. This encodes CASSGSGGHSYEQYF. This chain joins TRBV3-1 and TRBJ2-7; TRBD2 agrees at 9 bases. V was clipped by 5 bases and J by 1 base; unmatched bases: 6. In germline, CDR1 is LGHDT, CDR2 YNNKEL (reference sequence). This CDR3 is built from 15 residues.

This clonotype was seen a few times. V gene TRBV4-1 combines with J gene TRBJ1-4; 7 bases are shared with TRBD1. This CDR3 region has 15 residues. Germline CDR1 reads MGHRA; CDR2 reads YSYEKL. Trimming removed 5 bases from V and 5 bases from J; junction bases left unmatched: 8. CDR3 amino acids: CASSFPGGKNEKLFF. The DNA for the CDR3 is TGCGCCAGCAGCTTTCCAGGGGGAAAGAATGAAAAACTGTTTTTT.

This clonotype was observed a few times. The genes are TRBV4-3 and TRBJ2-7; 10 nucleotides agree with TRBD2. Germline V CDR1 and CDR2: LGHNA, YSLEER. Trimming at V came to 0 bases and at J to 0 bases, leaving 2 bases not matched to a gene. The CDR3 sequence is 16 residues long. The CDR3 region is CASSQDIAGGSYEQYF. As DNA, the CDR3 is TGCGCCAGCAGCCAAGATATAGCGGGAGGCTCCTACGAGCAGTACTTC.

This clonotype showed up just a few times. The chain couples TRBV24-1 to TRBJ1-5; D possibly corresponds to TRBD1 (5 bases). Germline V gives CDR1 KGHDR, CDR2 SFDVKD. The CDR3 runs 15 residues. Trimming removed 5 bases from V and 5 bases from J, with 15 bases in between. The CDR3 sequence is CATSGLTLRDQPQHF. In DNA form, the CDR3 reads TGTGCCACCAGTGGCCTGACGCTCAGGGATCAGCCCCAGCATTTT.

This chain links TRBV3-1 with TRBJ2-2; 7 bases align to TRBD1. The CDR3 spans 17 residues. CDR1 and CDR2 from the germline V gene are LGHDT and YNNKEL (reference sequence). Unmatched junction bases numbered 8, after V lost 4 bases and J lost 0 bases. The CDR3 protein is CASSLNGRGPNTGELFF. In nucleotides, the CDR3 is TGTGCCAGCAGCCTGAACGGAAGGGGGCCGAACACCGGGGAGCTGTTTTTT.

This chain connects TRBV12-3 or TRBV12-4 to TRBJ2-2, with TRBD1 matching 7 bases. J gave up 4 bases and V 3 bases, and 5 bases lay outside the gene matches. This CDR3 spans 15 amino acids. The CDR3, as DNA: TGTGCCAGCAGTTTTCGCCCAGGGGGCACCGGGGAGCTGTTTTTT. Protein product: CASSFRPGGTGELFF.

This chain connects TRBV20-1 to TRBJ1-5; tentatively, D is TRBD1 (5 bases). The germline V gene has CDR1 DFQATT and CDR2 SNEGSKA (reference sequence). Trimming took off 6 bases at V and 4 bases at J, with 13 bases between the two ends. The CDR3 extends over 13 amino acids. Here the CDR3 reads CSAQGDRNQPQHF. The CDR3 DNA sequence: TGCAGTGCCCAGGGTGACCGGAATCAGCCCCAGCATTTT.

V and J are TRBV19 and TRBJ2-7, with 9 bases aligning to TRBD2. The CDR3 is 15 amino acids. Germline V CDR1 and CDR2: LNHDA, SQIVND (reference sequence). Germline trimming cut 7 bases from V and 2 bases from J; bases unmatched to any gene: 9. The CDR3 DNA follows: TGTGCCAGTACTGTGACTAGCGGAGCCCCCTACGAGCAGTACTTC. It codes for CASTVTSGAPYEQYF.

J is TRBJ1-1 and V is TRBV7-9, with a weak D call TRBD1 (5 bases). V was cut by 1 base and J by 5 bases, with 17 bases left in between. The length of the CDR3 is 16 residues. Germline CDR1 and CDR2: SEHNR and FQNEAQ (reference sequence). CDR3 nucleotides: TGTGCCAGCAGCTTAGACCAGGGACTCCTCCAGACTGAAGCTTTCTTT. It is translated as CASSLDQGLLQTEAFF.

This clonotype was seen a handful of times. This rearrangement joins TRBV3-1 to TRBJ2-1; the match to TRBD2 covers 10 bases. The junction had 12 bases not matched to a gene; V was cut back by 3 bases and J by 7 bases. CDR3 length: 17 residues. Germline-derived CDR1 and CDR2 are LGHDT and YNNKEL (reference sequence). CDR3: CASSQRGTSVSRNEQFF. CDR3 coding DNA: TGTGCCAGCAGCCAGCGTGGGACTAGCGTAAGTCGGAATGAGCAGTTCTTC.

This clonotype appeared a few times. The CDR3 loop reads CASSHTPKTNTEAFF. In nucleotides, the CDR3 is TGCGCCAGCAGCCACACGCCGAAGACGAACACTGAAGCTTTCTTT. This chain uses TRBV4-1 with TRBJ1-1; no clear D gene. The CDR3 is 15 residues long. Trimming shortened V by 3 bases and J by 1 base, and 12 bases separated the two germline ends. CDR1 is MGHRA and CDR2 is YSYEKL in the germline V gene.

About this clonotype: This sequence may be a read error, since a much larger clone differs from it by one base. The gene calls are TRBV5-1 and TRBJ2-7; D remains ambiguous. The CDR3 has 14 residues. Germline-derived CDR1 and CDR2 are SGHRS and YFSETQ. The CDR3 region is CASSLGAASYEQHF. The CDR3 coding sequence is TGCGCCAGCAGCTTGGGGGCAGCCAGCTACGAGCAGCACTTC.

CDR3 residues: CASGGDRYNEQFF. The CDR3 nucleotides read TGTGCCAGCGGGGGGGACAGATACAATGAGCAGTTCTTC. The chain combines TRBV6-2 or TRBV6-3 with TRBJ2-1; D possibly uses TRBD1 or TRBD2 (7 bases each). Germline assignment: CDR1 MNHEY and CDR2 SVGEGT. This CDR3 contains 13 residues. The V end was cut by 8 bases, the J end by 4 bases, with 12 bases between.

This chain joins TRBV19 and TRBJ2-7; the match to TRBD1 covers 7 bases. In germline, CDR1 is LNHDA, CDR2 SQIVND (reference sequence). With V trimmed by 8 bases and J by 0 bases, 7 bases remained unmatched. This CDR3 region has 14 residues. CDR3 protein: CASARTGSSYEQYF. CDR3 DNA sequence: TGTGCCAGTGCCAGGACAGGAAGCTCCTACGAGCAGTACTTC.

This clonotype was seen more than once but under ten times. The J gene is TRBJ1-5, the V gene TRBV7-3, with D possibly TRBD1 on 6 matching bases. V was trimmed by 1 base and J by 10 bases, leaving 11 bases between them. This CDR3 has 13 amino acids. Germline loops: CDR1 SGHTA, CDR2 FQGTGA. The CDR3 here is CASSLKAGDPQHF. For the CDR3, the DNA is TGTGCCAGCAGCTTAAAGGCAGGGGACCCCCAGCATTTT.

The genes are TRBV7-9 and TRBJ1-3; 7 bases map to TRBD1. The junction had 7 bases not matched to a gene; V was cut back by 5 bases and J by 3 bases. This CDR3 contains 15 residues. Germline V CDR1 and CDR2: SEHNR, FQNEAQ (reference sequence). CDR3 residues: CASSTRQGGGNTIYF. In DNA, the CDR3 is TGTGCCAGCAGCACGCGACAGGGAGGTGGAAACACCATATATTTT.

This rearrangement joins TRBV20-1 to TRBJ1-1; 8 bases match TRBD1. CDR3 length: 15 amino acids. Germline CDR1 reads DFQATT; CDR2 reads SNEGSKA (reference sequence). The V and J ends lost 4 bases and 5 bases, in that order; junction bases with no gene match: 12. CDR3 nucleotide sequence: TGCAGTGCTACTCGACTCGCCACAGGGGGGACTGAAGCTTTCTTT. Translated: CSATRLATGGTEAFF.